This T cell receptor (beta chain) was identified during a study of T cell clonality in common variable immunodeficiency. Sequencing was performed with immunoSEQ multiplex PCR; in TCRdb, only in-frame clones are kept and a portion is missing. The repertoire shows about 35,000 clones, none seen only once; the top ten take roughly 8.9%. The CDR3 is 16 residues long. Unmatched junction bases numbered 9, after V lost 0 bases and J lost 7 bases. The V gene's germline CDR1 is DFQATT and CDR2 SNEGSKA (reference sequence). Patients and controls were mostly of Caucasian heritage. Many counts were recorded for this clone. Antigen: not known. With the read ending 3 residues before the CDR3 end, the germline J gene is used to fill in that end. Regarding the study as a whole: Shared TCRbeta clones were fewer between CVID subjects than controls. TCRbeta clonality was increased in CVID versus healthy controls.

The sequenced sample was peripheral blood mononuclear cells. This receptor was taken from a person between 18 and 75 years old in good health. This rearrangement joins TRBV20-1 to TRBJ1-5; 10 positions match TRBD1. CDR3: CSAREATGGREQPQHF. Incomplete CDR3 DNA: TGCAGTGCTAGAGAGGCGACAGGGGGCAGGGAACAGCCC.